This T cell receptor beta chain was retrieved from a study of cytomegalovirus exposure and HLA in healthy donors. Study results and caveats: A link between a missense DCLRE1C variant and TCR beta V- and J-gene trimming emerged from a later analysis. Because they were indistinguishable, some V segments, including TRBV6-2 and TRBV6-3, were excluded.

Donors showed nominal health when sampled, although they likely had unrecorded immune exposures. Primers for the PCR totalled 60 Vbeta and 13 Jbeta. Profiling relied on immunoSEQ multiplex PCR, and the TCRdb table lists in-frame clones only, not all of them. The table lists under 95,000 clones, over 75% of them singletons. This clone was detected once. Its antigen is not identified. The germline V gene encodes CDR1 MNHEY and CDR2 SVGAGI. This CDR3 region has 15 residues. The junction had 9 bases not matched to a gene; V was cut back by 4 bases and J by 7 bases. V and J are TRBV6-5 and TRBJ2-1; 8 bases align to TRBD2. The specimen sequenced was PBMCs. The TCR was taken from a man aged 25 to 40 in good health and CMV-seropositive. The DNA of the CDR3 is TGTGCCAGCAGTTTCCTAGCGGGTGATAAAAATGAGCAGTTCTTC. It encodes CASSFLAGDKNEQFF.